The source of this TCR beta chain is a study of regulatory T cells in long-lasting Graves disease. As to time point: newly diagnosed GD, antithyroid drugs for less than 3 months. PBMCs were the source of the RNA used for TCR sequencing. Overall study results and limits: Exclusively peripheral blood, rather than thyroid tissue, was studied.

This clonotype was seen repeatedly, ten times or more. What it recognizes is unknown. Investigators prepared the TCR beta libraries by applying iRepertoire HTBI primers and Arm-PCR of CDR3 regions. TCRdb processed the multiplex PCR reads anew with MiXCR; each CDR3 protein has one entry. The repertoire holds about 530,000 distinct CDR3 sequences, with about 16% as singletons. The CDR3 extends over 15 amino acids. CDR1 and CDR2 (germline): SGHTA, FQGNSA. V was pared by 3 bases and J by 4 bases, with 15 bases between. This same sample was also taken into another study, of T cells in Graves' hyperthyroidism and ophthalmopathy.

This sequence originates from a woman in her forties or fifties with Graves disease. Sequencing was performed on peripheral blood mononuclear cells (PBMCs), taken at new diagnosis, from a patient treated with antithyroid drugs. The chain links TRBV7-2 to TRBJ2-5, with D perhaps matching TRBD1 or TRBD2 (6 bases each). DNA for the CDR3: TGTGCCAGCAGCTTGGGGGACGGGGGCACAGAGACCCAGTACTTC. Protein product: CASSLGDGGTETQYF.